The 11 T cell receptor beta chains reported below all come from one sample, sequenced in a study of blood T cell repertoires in COVID-19. The protocol was immunoSEQ multiplex PCR, while the TCRdb copy is restricted to in-frame clones and leaves out a portion. Of roughly 67,000 clones in the sample, around 83% were seen once. Sequenced sample: peripheral blood. The source of these receptors is a woman aged 55 to 70 with acute or convalescent COVID-19.

The V call is TRBV5-4, the J call TRBJ2-3, with D possibly being TRBD1 (6 bases). This CDR3 comprises 15 residues. Trimming stripped 0 bases from V and 0 bases from J, with 8 bases between. Germline V CDR1 and CDR2: SGHNT, YYREEE (reference sequence). The CDR3 spells CASSLGGQSTDTQYF. The CDR3 nucleotides are TGTGCCAGCAGCTTGGGGGGGCAAAGCACAGATACGCAGTATTTT.

The gene calls are TRBV5-6 and TRBJ1-1; 8 bases agree with TRBD1. The CDR3 has 18 residues. The trim removed 0 bases at V and 0 bases at J, leaving 10 bases unmatched. Germline CDR1 SGHDT, CDR2 YYEEEE. This chain's CDR3 is CASSLGDRRLYLNTEAFF. CDR3 bases: TGTGCCAGCAGCTTGGGGGACAGGCGCCTTTACCTGAACACTGAAGCTTTCTTT.

The J gene is TRBJ2-3, the V gene TRBV6-5; D remains ambiguous. The CDR3 consists of 15 residues. Trimming shortened V by 2 bases and J by 1 base, and 10 bases separated the two germline ends. From germline, CDR1 is MNHEY and CDR2 SVGAGI. The DNA of the CDR3 is TGTGCCAGCAGTTACATTCTCGCGGGCACAGATACGCAGTATTTT. This codes for CASSYILAGTDTQYF.

The chain is built from TRBV7-6 and TRBJ1-4; D call uncertain. The V end lost 5 bases, the J end lost 3 bases, and 7 bases lay between the germline ends. CDR1 and CDR2 from the germline V gene are SGHVS and FNYEAQ. The CDR3 extends over 13 amino acids. In DNA form, the CDR3 reads TGTGCCAGCAGCGACCGGGCTAATGAAAAACTGTTTTTT. This codes for CASSDRANEKLFF.

This clone was counted only a few times. The DNA for the CDR3 is TGTGCCAGCAGGGTACTCTATCAGCCCCAGCATTTT. It codes for CASRVLYQPQHF. V gene TRBV6-5 combines with J gene TRBJ1-5, with D uncertain. Germline CDR1 is MNHEY and CDR2 is SVGAGI. The CDR3 consists of 12 residues. With 6 bases removed from V and 5 bases from J, the gap between germline ends came to 8 bases.

This rearrangement joins TRBV4-2 to TRBJ2-7; 7 bases map to TRBD1. CDR3 size: 14 residues. Germline trimming cut 4 bases from V and 5 bases from J; bases unmatched to any gene: 8. Per the germline V gene, CDR1 is LGHNA and CDR2 is YNFKEQ. For the CDR3, the DNA is TGTGCCAGCAGCCCTGGACAGGAGGTCGACGAGCAGTACTTC. Its translation is CASSPGQEVDEQYF.

V and J are TRBV5-1 and TRBJ2-7, with a possible D match to TRBD2 (6 bases). CDR1 SGHRS and CDR2 YFSETQ come from the germline V gene. With 5 bases removed from V and 2 bases from J, the gap between germline ends came to 17 bases. The CDR3 is made up of 15 amino acids. CDR3 nucleotide sequence: TGCGCCAGCAGTGGAGGGGCAGGGCTAACCTACGAGCAGTACTTC. Protein: CASSGGAGLTYEQYF. The full variable domain, completed using reference TRBV5-1 and TRBJ2-7, is KAGVTQTPRYLIKTRGQQVTLSCSPISGHRSVSWYQQTPGQGLQFLFEYFSETQRNKGNFPGRFSGRQFSNSRSEMNVSTLELGDSALYLCASSGGAGLTYEQYFGPGTRLTVT.

The rearrangement uses TRBV19 and TRBJ1-5; no firm D call. Germline CDR1 is LNHDA and CDR2 is SQIVND (reference sequence). The CDR3 consists of 14 residues. Trimming took 6 bases from V and 3 from J, leaving 12 bases between them. CDR3 coding DNA: TGTGCCAGTAGGGGAGGTTTTGACAATCAGCCCCAGCATTTT. Translated, it gives CASRGGFDNQPQHF.

The chain has TRBV6-1 and TRBJ1-6; weak D call: TRBD1 (5 bases). The CDR3 sequence is 14 residues long. Germline values: CDR1 MNHNS, CDR2 SASEGT. The ends were cut back, 0 bases at V and 6 bases at J, with 6 bases in the middle. The DNA of the CDR3 is TGTGCCAGCAGTGAAGCACAGGCTAATTCACCCCTCCACTTT. Its protein product is CASSEAQANSPLHF.

This clone was seen once. This chain uses TRBV10-3 with TRBJ2-1, with 10 bases aligning to TRBD2. CDR3 length equals 17 residues. Germline values: CDR1 ENHRY, CDR2 SYGVKD. V dropped 4 bases and J dropped 4; count of bases not matched to a gene: 10. CDR3 sequence: CAISGGITSGVYNEQFF. The CDR3, as DNA: TGTGCCATCAGTGGGGGCATTACTAGCGGGGTGTACAATGAGCAGTTCTTC.

The chain carries TRBV18 and TRBJ2-5; possible D gene TRBD1, 6 bases. Trimming pared 3 bases from V and 3 bases from J, leaving 11 bases between. Germline CDR1 KGHSH, CDR2 LQKENI. The CDR3 is 14 residues long. The CDR3 sequence: CASSPRTEKETQYF. DNA for the CDR3: TGTGCCAGCTCACCGAGGACAGAAAAAGAGACCCAGTACTTC.